These 20 T cell receptor beta chains came from one sample sequenced in a study of T cells in narcolepsy. Libraries were prepared by immunoSEQ multiplex PCR; TCRdb keeps only in-frame clonotypes and omits some of them. This table has tens of thousands of clones, roughly 88% appearing once. The sample consisted of CD45RA- memory CD4+ T cells from PBMCs. These receptor sequences come from a human donor with narcolepsy.

This rearrangement joins TRBV5-6 to TRBJ1-5; maybe TRBD1 (5 bases). Germline values: CDR1 SGHDT, CDR2 YYEEEE. Trimming cost V 1 base and J 5 bases, with 13 bases left between them. This CDR3 comprises 15 residues. The CDR3 nucleotides are TGTGCCAGCAGCTTGTTGGGGTTGGGGGATCAGCCCCAGCATTTT. Translating it yields CASSLLGLGDQPQHF.

The chain couples TRBV19 to TRBJ2-5; 7 bases are a match to TRBD2. The DNA end lines up better with TRBJ2-7; the J call may be wrong. CDR1 LNHDA and CDR2 SQIVND come from the germline V gene (reference sequence). The CDR3 totals 15 residues. The CDR3 DNA reads as TGTGCCAGTAGCGCCGGAACCACGGGACTACTCGAGCAGTACTTC. Its protein product is CASSAGTTGLLEQYF.

The chain links TRBV12-5 to TRBJ2-3; 8 bases align to TRBD2. Germline lookup yields CDR1 LGHNT and CDR2 FRNRAP. This CDR3 comprises 13 residues. With 7 bases clipped from V and 8 bases from J, the junction kept 8 bases outside the gene matches. The CDR3 DNA follows: TGTGCTAGTGCCCGCGGGGGGCAGGGTACGCAGTATTTT. Translation: CASARGGQGTQYF.

V usage is TRBV2 and J usage is TRBJ2-1; 10 bases are a match to TRBD2. J gave up 3 bases and V 7 bases, and 15 bases lay outside the gene matches. The CDR3 runs 18 residues. Germline CDR1 is SNHLY and CDR2 is FYNNEI. The CDR3 here is CASIEGSGGAHLYNEQFF. The CDR3 DNA reads as TGTGCCAGCATCGAAGGAAGCGGGGGGGCCCATCTCTACAATGAGCAGTTCTTC.

The V call is TRBV5-4, the J call TRBJ2-6; possibly TRBD1 for D (5 bases). Germline CDR1 is SGHNT and CDR2 is YYREEE (reference sequence). V was shortened by 1 base and J by 4 bases, with 15 bases between the two germline ends. This CDR3 has 17 residues. CDR3 sequence: CASSLQGLLAGANVLTF. CDR3 DNA: TGTGCCAGCAGCTTGCAGGGCCTCTTGGCCGGGGCCAACGTCCTGACTTTC.

In this sample, this clone turned up a few times. The chain joins TRBV5-6 to TRBJ1-5; possible D gene TRBD1, 5 bases. The germline gives CDR1 SGHDT, CDR2 YYEEEE. Trimming stripped 6 bases from V and 3 bases from J, with 16 bases between. The CDR3 consists of 15 residues. This CDR3 is CASTISGSDNQPQHF. In nucleotides, the CDR3 is TGTGCCAGCACCATTTCAGGGTCGGACAATCAGCCCCAGCATTTT.

The rearrangement joins TRBV19 to TRBJ2-7; weak D call: TRBD1 (6 bases). This CDR3 contains 12 residues. CDR1 and CDR2 (germline): LNHDA, SQIVND (reference sequence). Trimming stripped 6 bases from V and 5 bases from J, with 11 bases between. The CDR3 bases are TGTGCCAGTAGCGACAGGATCCACGAGCAGTACTTC. It translates to CASSDRIHEQYF.

This chain links TRBV19 with TRBJ1-5; no clear D. Germline V CDR1 and CDR2: LNHDA, SQIVND (reference sequence). V shed 6 bases and J shed 0 bases, with 12 bases lying between them. The CDR3 sequence is 15 residues long. The CDR3 nucleotides read TGTGCCAGTAGATCGACGGGTAATAGCAATCAGCCCCAGCATTTT. Its protein product is CASRSTGNSNQPQHF.

This clone is a singleton in its sample. The chain employs TRBV7-9 and TRBJ1-1; tentatively, D is TRBD1 (5 bases). The CDR3 covers 14 residues. The germline V gene encodes CDR1 SEHNR and CDR2 FQNEAQ (reference sequence). V was clipped by 1 base and J by 6 bases, with 12 bases between them. The CDR3 loop reads CASSLVGGNPEAFF. CDR3 bases: TGTGCCAGCAGCTTAGTCGGGGGGAATCCTGAAGCTTTCTTT.

The chain uses TRBV6-5 and TRBJ1-6, with a possible D match to TRBD1 (6 bases). V was trimmed by 5 bases and J by 8 bases, leaving 7 bases between them. CDR1 is MNHEY and CDR2 is SVGAGI in the germline V gene. The CDR3 spans 12 residues. CDR3 residues: CASSRGDSPLHF. DNA for the CDR3: TGTGCCAGCAGTAGGGGGGATTCACCCCTCCACTTT.

This chain links TRBV6-5 with TRBJ1-2, with D unresolved. The V gene's germline CDR1 is MNHEY and CDR2 SVGAGI. CDR3 length equals 15 residues. The ends were cut back, 3 bases at V and 7 bases at J, with 18 bases in the middle. The CDR3, as DNA: TGTGCCAGCAGTTATCAGACCCGGGGAAAGAGTGGCTACACCTTC. Amino acids: CASSYQTRGKSGYTF.

CDR3 sequence reads: CASSFLDRRGNTIYF. The CDR3, as DNA: TGTGCCAGCAGCTTCCTGGACAGGCGTGGAAACACCATATATTTT. The chain uses TRBV13 and TRBJ1-3; 7 bases agree with TRBD1. CDR3 size: 15 residues. Germline assignment: CDR1 PRHDT and CDR2 FYEKMQ (reference sequence). J was trimmed by 3 bases and V by 3 bases; bases with no gene match: 5.

This clone appeared a few times. J is TRBJ2-7 and V is TRBV6-5; perhaps TRBD2 as D (5 bases). V was trimmed by 2 bases and J by 2 bases, leaving 13 bases between them. Germline V gives CDR1 MNHEY, CDR2 SVGAGI. The CDR3 is made up of 15 amino acids. The CDR3 loop reads CASSYNREATYEQYF. CDR3 sequence (DNA): TGTGCCAGCAGTTACAATCGGGAAGCTACCTACGAGCAGTACTTC.

The chain uses TRBV11-3 and TRBJ2-2; 8 bases are shared with TRBD1. The trim removed 5 bases at V and 1 base at J, leaving 6 bases unmatched. The germline V gene has CDR1 SGHNT and CDR2 YENEEA. CDR3 size: 16 residues. The CDR3: CASSPQGAENTGELFF. The CDR3 bases are TGTGCCAGCAGCCCCCAGGGGGCTGAGAACACCGGGGAGCTGTTTTTT.

The chain employs TRBV4-3 and TRBJ2-5, with D perhaps TRBD2 (6 bases). Germline V gene lookup returns CDR1 LGHNA and CDR2 YSLEER. This CDR3 has 15 residues. V dropped 1 base and J dropped 5 bases, with 14 bases sitting between them. The CDR3 coding sequence is TGCGCCAGCAGCCAAGGGGCTAGGGGAGGTGAGACCCAGTACTTC. It encodes CASSQGARGGETQYF.

V is TRBV29-1 and J is TRBJ1-3; no firm D call. Germline V gene sequence: CDR1 SQVTM, CDR2 ANQGSEA. V was clipped by 3 bases and J by 0 bases, with 9 bases between them. CDR3 size: 14 residues. CDR3 protein: CSVEDGGSGNTIYF. The CDR3 bases are TGCAGCGTTGAGGACGGCGGCTCTGGAAACACCATATATTTT.

This chain joins TRBV7-8 and TRBJ1-2; tentative D call: TRBD1 (5 bases). V lost 5 bases and J lost 8, with 18 bases in between. Germline V CDR1 and CDR2: SGHVS, FQNEAQ. The CDR3 is 14 residues long. DNA of the CDR3: TGTGCCAGCAGCCCCTCGGATGCCCGGGGGGGCTACACCTTC. This gives the protein CASSPSDARGGYTF.

The chain uses TRBV7-6 and TRBJ2-5; D may be TRBD2 (6 bases). The CDR3 loop spans 15 amino acids. Germline CDR1 SGHVS, CDR2 FNYEAQ. Between the trimmed V and J ends, which lost 5 bases and 7 bases, there was a span of 20 bases. The CDR3 spells CASSHGGSAEGTQYF. The CDR3 DNA reads TGTGCCAGCAGCCATGGGGGGAGCGCCGAGGGGACCCAGTACTTC. Based on the CDR3 plus reference TRBV7-6 and TRBJ2-5, the full variable domain is GAGVSQSPRYKVTKRGQDVALRCDPISGHVSLYWYRQALGQGPEFLTYFNYEAQQDKSGLPNDRFSAERPEGSISTLTIQRTEQRDSAMYRCASSHGGSAEGTQYFGPGTRLLVL.

The V call is TRBV18, the J call TRBJ1-1; no definite D call. V lost 6 bases and J 3 bases, leaving 5 bases between the germline ends. In germline, CDR1 is KGHSH, CDR2 LQKENI. There are 11 residues in the CDR3. Written as DNA, the CDR3 is TGTGCCAGCTCGCCCGACACTGAAGCTTTCTTT. This translates into CASSPDTEAFF.

This chain links TRBV14 with TRBJ2-7, with TRBD1 matching 11 bases. V gave up 4 bases and J gave up 0 bases; unmatched junction bases: 5. The length of the CDR3 is 16 residues. Germline values: CDR1 SGHDN, CDR2 FVKESK. CDR3 DNA: TGTGCCAGCAGCCCGGACGGACAGGGGGCCTCCTACGAGCAGTACTTC. It codes for CASSPDGQGASYEQYF. The full variable domain, in which reference TRBV14 and TRBJ2-7 provide the parts outside the CDR3, is EAGVTQFPSHSVIEKGQTVTLRCDPISGHDNLYWYRRVMGKEIKFLLHFVKESKQDESGMPNNRFLAERTGGTYSTLKVQPAELEDSGVYFCASSPDGQGASYEQYFGPGTRLTVT.